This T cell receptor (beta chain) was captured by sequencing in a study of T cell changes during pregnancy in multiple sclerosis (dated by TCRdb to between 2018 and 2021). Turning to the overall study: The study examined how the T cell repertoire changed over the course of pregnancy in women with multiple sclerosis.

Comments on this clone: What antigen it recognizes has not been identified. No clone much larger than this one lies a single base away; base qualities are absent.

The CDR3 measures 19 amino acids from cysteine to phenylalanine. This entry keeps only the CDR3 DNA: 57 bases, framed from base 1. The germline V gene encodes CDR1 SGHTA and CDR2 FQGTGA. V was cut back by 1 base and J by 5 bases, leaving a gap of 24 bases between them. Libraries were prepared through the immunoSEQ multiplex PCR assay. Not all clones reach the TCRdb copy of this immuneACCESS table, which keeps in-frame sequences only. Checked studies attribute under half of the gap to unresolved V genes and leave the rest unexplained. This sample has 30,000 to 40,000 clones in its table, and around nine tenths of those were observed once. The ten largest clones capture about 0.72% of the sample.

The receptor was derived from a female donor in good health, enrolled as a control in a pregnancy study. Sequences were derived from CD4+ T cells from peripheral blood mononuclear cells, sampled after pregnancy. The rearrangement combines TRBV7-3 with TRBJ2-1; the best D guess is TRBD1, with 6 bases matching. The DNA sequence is TGTGCCAGCAGCTTAATACAGGGAGTACAGGCTAAAATCGACAATGAGCAGTTCTTC. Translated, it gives CASSLIQGVQAKIDNEQFF.